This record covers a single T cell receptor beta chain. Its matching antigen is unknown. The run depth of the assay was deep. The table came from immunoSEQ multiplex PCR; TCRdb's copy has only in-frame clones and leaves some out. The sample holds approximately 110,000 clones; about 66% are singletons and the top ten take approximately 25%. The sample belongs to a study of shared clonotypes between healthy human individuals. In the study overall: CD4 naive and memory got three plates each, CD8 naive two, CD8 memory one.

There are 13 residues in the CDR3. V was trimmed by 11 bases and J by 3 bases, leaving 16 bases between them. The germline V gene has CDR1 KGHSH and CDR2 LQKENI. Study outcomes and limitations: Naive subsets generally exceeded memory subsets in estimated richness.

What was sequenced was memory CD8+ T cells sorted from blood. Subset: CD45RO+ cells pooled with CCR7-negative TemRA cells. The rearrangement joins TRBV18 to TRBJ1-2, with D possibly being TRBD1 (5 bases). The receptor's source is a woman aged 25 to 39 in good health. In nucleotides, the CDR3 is TGTGCCGCCCGGCCGGGAGGGGACTATGGCTACACCTTC. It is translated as CAARPGGDYGYTF. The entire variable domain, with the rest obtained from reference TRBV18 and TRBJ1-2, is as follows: NAGVMQNPRHLVRRRGQEARLRCSPMKGHSHVYWYRQLPEEGLKFMVYLQKENIIDESGMPKERFSAEFPKEGPSILRIQQVVRGDSAAYFCAARPGGDYGYTFGSGTRLTVV.